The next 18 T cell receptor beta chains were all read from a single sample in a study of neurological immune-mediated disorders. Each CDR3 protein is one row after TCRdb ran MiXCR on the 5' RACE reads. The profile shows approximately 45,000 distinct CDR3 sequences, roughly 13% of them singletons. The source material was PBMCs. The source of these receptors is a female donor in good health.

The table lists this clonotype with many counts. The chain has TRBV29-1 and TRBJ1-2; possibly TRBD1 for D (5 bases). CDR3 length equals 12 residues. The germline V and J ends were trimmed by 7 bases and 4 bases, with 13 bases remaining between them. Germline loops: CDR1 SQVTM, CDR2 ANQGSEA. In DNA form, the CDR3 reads TGCAGCGCCGGGACTCAAAGCTATGGCTACACCTTC. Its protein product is CSAGTQSYGYTF.

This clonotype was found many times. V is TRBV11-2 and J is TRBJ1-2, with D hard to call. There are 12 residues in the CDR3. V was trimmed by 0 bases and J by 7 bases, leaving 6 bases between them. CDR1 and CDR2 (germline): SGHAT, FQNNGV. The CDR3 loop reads CASSLEQAGYTF. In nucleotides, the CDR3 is TGTGCCAGCAGCTTAGAGCAGGCTGGCTACACCTTC.

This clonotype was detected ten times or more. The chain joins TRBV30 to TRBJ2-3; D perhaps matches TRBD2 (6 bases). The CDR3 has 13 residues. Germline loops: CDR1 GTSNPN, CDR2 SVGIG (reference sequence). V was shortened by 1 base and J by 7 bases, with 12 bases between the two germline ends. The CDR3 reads CAWSAPGVYTQYF. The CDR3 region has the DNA TGTGCCTGGAGTGCTCCGGGGGTTTATACGCAGTATTTT. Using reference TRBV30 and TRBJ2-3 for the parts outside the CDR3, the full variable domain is SQTIHQWPATLVQPVGSPLSLECTVEGTSNPNLYWYRQAAGRGLQLLFYSVGIGQISSEVPQNLSASRPQDRQFILSSKKLLLSDSGFYLCAWSAPGVYTQYFGPGTRLTVL.

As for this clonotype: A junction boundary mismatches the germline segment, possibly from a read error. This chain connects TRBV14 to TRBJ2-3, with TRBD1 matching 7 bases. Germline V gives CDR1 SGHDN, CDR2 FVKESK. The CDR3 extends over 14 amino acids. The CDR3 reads CASSQSTGVDTQYF. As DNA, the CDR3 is TGCGCCAGTAGCCAATCAACAGGGGTAGATACGCAGTATTTT.

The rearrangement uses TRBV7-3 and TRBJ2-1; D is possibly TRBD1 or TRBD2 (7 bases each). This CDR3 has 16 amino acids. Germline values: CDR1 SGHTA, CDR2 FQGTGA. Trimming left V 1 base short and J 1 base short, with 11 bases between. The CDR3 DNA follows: TGTGCCAGCAGCTTAAAGCAGGGGGGGTCCTACAATGAGCAGTTCTTC. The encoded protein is CASSLKQGGSYNEQFF.

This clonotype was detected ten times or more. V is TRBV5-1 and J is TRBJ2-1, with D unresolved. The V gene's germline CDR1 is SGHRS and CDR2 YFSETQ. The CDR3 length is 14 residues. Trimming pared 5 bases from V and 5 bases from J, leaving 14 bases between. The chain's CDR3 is CASSSTRPDNEQFF. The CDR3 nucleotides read TGCGCCAGCAGTTCCACAAGGCCCGACAATGAGCAGTTCTTC.

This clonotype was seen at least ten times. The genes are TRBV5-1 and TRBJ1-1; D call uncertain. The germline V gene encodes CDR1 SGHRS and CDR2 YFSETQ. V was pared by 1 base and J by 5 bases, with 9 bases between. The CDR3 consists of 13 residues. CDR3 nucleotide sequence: TGCGCCAGCAGCTTGATCACGGGGACTGAAGCTTTCTTT. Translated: CASSLITGTEAFF.

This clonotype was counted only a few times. CDR3 protein: CASSLEGTRGGYTF. The CDR3 DNA sequence: TGCGCCAGCAGCTTGGAGGGGACAAGGGGTGGCTACACCTTC. The chain links TRBV5-1 to TRBJ1-2; possibly TRBD1 for D (6 bases). The CDR3 sequence is 14 residues long. From germline, CDR1 is SGHRS and CDR2 YFSETQ. Trimming shortened V by 0 bases and J by 7 bases, and 13 bases separated the two germline ends.

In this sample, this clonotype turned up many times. The CDR3 DNA is TGTGCCAGCAGTTCCGCTAGCGGGAGGGTGGGTGAGCAGTTCTTC. Translated, it gives CASSSASGRVGEQFF. The chain links TRBV2 to TRBJ2-1; 12 bases match TRBD2. The CDR3 consists of 15 residues. Germline V CDR1 and CDR2: SNHLY, FYNNEI. The V segment lost 5 bases and the J segment 9 bases; nucleotides outside the gene matches: 8.

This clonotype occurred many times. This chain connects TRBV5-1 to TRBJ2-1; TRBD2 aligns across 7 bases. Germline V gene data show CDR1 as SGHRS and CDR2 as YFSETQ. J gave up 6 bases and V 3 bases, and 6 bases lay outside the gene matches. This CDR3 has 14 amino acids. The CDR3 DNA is TGCGCCAGCAGCTGGGGAGGGACTCGCAATGAGCAGTTCTTC. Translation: CASSWGGTRNEQFF.

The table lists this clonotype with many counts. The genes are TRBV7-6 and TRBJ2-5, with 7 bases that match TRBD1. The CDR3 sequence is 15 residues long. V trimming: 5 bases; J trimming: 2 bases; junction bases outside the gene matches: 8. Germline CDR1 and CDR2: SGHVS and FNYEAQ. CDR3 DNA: TGTGCCAGCAGCCGAACGACAGGGTATCAAGAGACCCAGTACTTC. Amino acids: CASSRTTGYQETQYF.

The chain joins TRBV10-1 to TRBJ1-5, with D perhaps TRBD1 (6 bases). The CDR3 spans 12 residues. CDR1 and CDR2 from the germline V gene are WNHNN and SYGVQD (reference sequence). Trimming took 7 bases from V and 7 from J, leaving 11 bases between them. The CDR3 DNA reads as TGCGCCAGCAACCCACAGGGACAGCCCCAGCATTTT. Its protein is CASNPQGQPQHF.

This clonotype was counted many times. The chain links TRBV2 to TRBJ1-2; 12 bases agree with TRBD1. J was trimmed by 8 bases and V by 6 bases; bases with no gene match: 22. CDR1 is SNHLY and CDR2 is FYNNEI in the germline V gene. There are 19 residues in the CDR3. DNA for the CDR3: TGTGCCAGCAGCCGTAATCCCGGGACAGGGGGCCGCCCTCTATGGGGCTACACCTTC. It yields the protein CASSRNPGTGGRPLWGYTF.

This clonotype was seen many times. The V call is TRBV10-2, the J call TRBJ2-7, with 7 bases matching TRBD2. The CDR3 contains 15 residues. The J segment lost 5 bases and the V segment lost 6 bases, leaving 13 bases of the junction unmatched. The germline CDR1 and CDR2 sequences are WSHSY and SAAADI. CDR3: CASSAWGGGTDEQYF. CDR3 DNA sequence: TGCGCCAGCAGCGCCTGGGGGGGGGGTACCGACGAGCAGTACTTC.

CDR3 in amino acids: CAWRGTGTYF. The CDR3 DNA sequence: TGTGCCTGGAGGGGAACGGGTACATATTTT. This rearrangement joins TRBV30 to TRBJ2-3; D is unclear. Trimming removed 3 bases from V and 15 bases from J, with 13 bases in between. CDR1 and CDR2 (germline): GTSNPN, SVGIG (reference sequence). The CDR3 consists of 10 residues.

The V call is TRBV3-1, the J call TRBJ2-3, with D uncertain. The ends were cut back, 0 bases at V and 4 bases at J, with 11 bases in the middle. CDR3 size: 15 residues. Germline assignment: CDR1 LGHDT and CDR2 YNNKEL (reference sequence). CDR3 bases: TGTGCCAGCAGCCAAGATGGAGATAGGTCAGATACGCAGTATTTT. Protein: CASSQDGDRSDTQYF.

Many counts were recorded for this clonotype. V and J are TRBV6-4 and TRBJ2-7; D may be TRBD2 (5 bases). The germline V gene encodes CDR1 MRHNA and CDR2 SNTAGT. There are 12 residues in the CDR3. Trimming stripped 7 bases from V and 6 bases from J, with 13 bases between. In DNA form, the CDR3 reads TGTGCCAGCACCCCCGGACTGTTCGAGCAGTACTTC. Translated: CASTPGLFEQYF.

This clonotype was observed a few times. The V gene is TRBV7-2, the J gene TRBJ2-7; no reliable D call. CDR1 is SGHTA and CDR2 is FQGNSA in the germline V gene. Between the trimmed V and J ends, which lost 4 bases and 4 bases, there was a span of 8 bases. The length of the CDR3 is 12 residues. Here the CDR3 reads CASSSQTYEQYF. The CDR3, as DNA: TGTGCCAGCAGCTCGCAGACGTACGAGCAGTACTTC.